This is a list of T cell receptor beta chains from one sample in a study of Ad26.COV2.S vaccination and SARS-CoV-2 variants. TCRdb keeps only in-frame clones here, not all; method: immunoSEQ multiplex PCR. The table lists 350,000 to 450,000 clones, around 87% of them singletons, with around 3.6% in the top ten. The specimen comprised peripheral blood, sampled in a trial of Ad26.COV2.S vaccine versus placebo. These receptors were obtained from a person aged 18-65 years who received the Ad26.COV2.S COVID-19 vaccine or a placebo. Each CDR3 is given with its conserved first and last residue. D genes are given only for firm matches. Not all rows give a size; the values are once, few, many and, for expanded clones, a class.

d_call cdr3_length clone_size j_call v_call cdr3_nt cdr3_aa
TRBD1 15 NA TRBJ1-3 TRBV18 TGTGCCAGCTCACCCCGGGACAGGGTCCCAAACACCATATATTTT CASSPRDRVPNTIYF
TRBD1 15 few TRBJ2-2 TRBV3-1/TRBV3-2 TGTGCCAGCAGCCCAGGGACAGGGGTCACCGGGGAGCTGTTTTTT CASSPGTGVTGELFF
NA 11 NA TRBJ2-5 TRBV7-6 TGTGCCAGCAGCTTCAGTGAGACCCAGTACTTC CASSFSETQYF
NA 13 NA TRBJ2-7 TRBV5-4 TGTGCCAGAACCGACGGGAGCTCCTACGAGCAGTACTTC CARTDGSSYEQYF
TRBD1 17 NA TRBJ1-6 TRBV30 TGTGCCTGGAGTGCCCTTACGGACAGGGGTTACAATTCACCCCTCCACTTT CAWSALTDRGYNSPLHF
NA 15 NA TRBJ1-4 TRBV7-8 TGTGCCAGCAGCGAGGCGGGTTCGACTAATGAAAAACTGTTTTTT CASSEAGSTNEKLFF
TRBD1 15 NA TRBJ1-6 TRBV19 TGTGCCAGTAGTATAGTGGGGACAGGTCTTTTGGCCCTCCACTTT CASSIVGTGLLALHF
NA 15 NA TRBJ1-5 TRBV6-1 TGTGCCAGCAGTGAAGAGGAGGGGTCCAGCCAGCCCCAGCATTTT CASSEEEGSSQPQHF
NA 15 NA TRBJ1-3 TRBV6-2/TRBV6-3 TGTGCCAGCAGTTACTACTCGGGGGCGCGTAACACCATATATTTT CASSYYSGARNTIYF
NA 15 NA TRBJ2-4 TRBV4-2 TGTGCCAGCAGCCAACTAACAGGGACCAAAAACATTCAGTACTTC CASSQLTGTKNIQYF
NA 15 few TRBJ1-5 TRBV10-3 TGTGCCATCAGTGAGGCGGGGGTGAGCAATCAGCCCCAGCATTTT CAISEAGVSNQPQHF
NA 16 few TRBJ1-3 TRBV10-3 TGTGCCATCAGTGGAGGGGGGCCGAACTCTGGAAACACCATATATTTT CAISGGGPNSGNTIYF
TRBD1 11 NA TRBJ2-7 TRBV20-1 TGCAGTGCTGGAGACAGGGGCTTCAAGTACTTC CSAGDRGFKYF
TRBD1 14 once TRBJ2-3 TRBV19 TGTGCCAGTAGTAAGTCAGGGGGAACAGATACGCAGTATTTT CASSKSGGTDTQYF
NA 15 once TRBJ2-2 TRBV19 TGTGCCAGTATAGACACGGGGCGGGTATCCGGGGAGCTGTTTTTT CASIDTGRVSGELFF
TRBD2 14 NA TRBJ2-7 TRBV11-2 TGTGCCAGCAGCCCCCTAGCGGGGGGTGGGGAGCAGTACTTC CASSPLAGGGEQYF
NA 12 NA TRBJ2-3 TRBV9 TGTGCCAGCAGCTTAAACACAGATACGCAGTATTTT CASSLNTDTQYF
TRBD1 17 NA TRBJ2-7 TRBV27 TGTGCCAGCAGTTTATCGGGGACAGGGGTGTCGTCCTACGAGCAGTACTTC CASSLSGTGVSSYEQYF
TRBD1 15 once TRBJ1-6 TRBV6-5 TGTGCCAGTACCGGGACAGGGGGGTATAATTCACCCCTCCACTTT CASTGTGGYNSPLHF
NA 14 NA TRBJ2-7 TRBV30 TGTGCCTGGAGTACCCGGGACCGTAGACACGAGCAGTACTTC CAWSTRDRRHEQYF
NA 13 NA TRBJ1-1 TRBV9 TGTGCCAGCAGCTTGGGGACTGCCACTGAAGCTTTCTTT CASSLGTATEAFF
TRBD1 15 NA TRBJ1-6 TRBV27 TGTGCCAGCAGTTTATCGAGACAGGGAAATTCACCCCTCCACTTT CASSLSRQGNSPLHF